Below, 30 T cell receptor beta chains from the same sample are listed, as sequenced in a study of PD-1 blockade in mismatch repair-deficient tumors. Time point specified: roughly ten-day in vitro stimulation with candidate neoantigen peptide 5. These TCRs' antigens remain unknown. Sequencing used immunoSEQ multiplex PCR; TCRdb keeps in-frame clones, though not all of them. The sample holds approximately 15,000 clones, 84% seen once. The sample in question was cells cultured in vitro, obtained from a patient treated with pembrolizumab. The receptors here all came from an adult with mismatch repair-deficient cancer.

This clone was counted a few times. V gene TRBV4-1 combines with J gene TRBJ2-6, with no clear D. V gave up 1 base and J gave up 0 bases, with 10 bases separating them. The CDR3 contains 17 residues. The germline V gene has CDR1 MGHRA and CDR2 YSYEKL. CDR3 region: CASSQGVGLSGANVLTF. CDR3 DNA: TGCGCCAGCAGCCAAGGCGTCGGGCTCTCTGGGGCCAACGTCCTGACTTTC.

In this sample, this clone turned up a few times. This chain connects TRBV7-9 to TRBJ1-2, with no clear D. Trimming left V 1 base short and J 8 bases short, with 8 bases between. CDR3 size: 12 residues. Germline V lookup: CDR1 SEHNR, CDR2 FQNEAQ (reference sequence). The CDR3 loop is CASSLGMRGYTF. The CDR3 DNA is TGTGCCAGCAGCTTAGGGATGCGCGGCTACACCTTC.

This chain uses TRBV5-6 with TRBJ2-3; D is unclear. This CDR3 has 15 amino acids. V was trimmed by 0 bases and J by 2 bases, leaving 10 bases between them. In germline, CDR1 is SGHDT, CDR2 YYEEEE. The CDR3 coding sequence is TGTGCCAGCAGCTTGGGGGCAGACAACACAGATACGCAGTATTTT. Translating gives CASSLGADNTDTQYF.

A note on this clone: Other nucleotide sequences from this sample produce the same CDR3. J is TRBJ1-1 and V is TRBV28, with TRBD1 matching over 8 bases. The V gene end was trimmed by 3 bases and the J gene end by 7 bases; junction bases not matched to a gene: 22. This CDR3 spans 19 amino acids. In germline, CDR1 is MDHEN, CDR2 SYDVKM. The CDR3 is CASSFGVTGQGARGDEAFF. The CDR3 DNA reads TGTGCCAGCAGTTTCGGCGTAACCGGGCAGGGGGCGCGAGGTGATGAAGCTTTCTTT.

The chain couples TRBV4-1 to TRBJ1-1; D might be TRBD1 (5 bases). The CDR3 has 15 amino acids. The V gene's germline CDR1 is MGHRA and CDR2 YSYEKL. V gave up 1 base and J gave up 4 bases, with 13 bases separating them. This chain's CDR3 is CASSQGGRGGTEAFF. CDR3 sequence (DNA): TGCGCCAGCAGCCAAGGGGGAAGGGGTGGCACTGAAGCTTTCTTT.

This clone appeared a single time. The genes are TRBV6-1 and TRBJ2-7; 7 nucleotides line up with TRBD1. Germline lookup yields CDR1 MNHNS and CDR2 SASEGT. Trimming at V came to 6 bases and at J to 4 bases, leaving 12 bases not matched to a gene. This CDR3 has 15 amino acids. CDR3 nucleotides: TGTGCCAGCAGGGCAGAACAGGGGCTGGGGTACGAGCAGTACTTC. This sequence encodes CASRAEQGLGYEQYF.

This CDR3 reads CASSWGTGNSPLHF. The CDR3 region has the DNA TGTGCCAGCAGCTGGGGGACAGGGAATTCACCCCTCCACTTT. The gene calls are TRBV5-5 and TRBJ1-6, with 9 bases aligning to TRBD1. The CDR3 spans 14 residues. CDR1 is SGHKS, CDR2 YYEKEE, per germline (reference sequence). Trimming at V came to 3 bases and at J to 7 bases, leaving 2 bases not matched to a gene.

The CDR3 coding sequence is TGTGCCAGCAGTTTATCTGGCGGGAGCACCTACGAGCAGTACTTC. It codes for CASSLSGGSTYEQYF. This chain uses TRBV28 with TRBJ2-7; the match to TRBD2 covers 7 bases. CDR1 MDHEN and CDR2 SYDVKM come from the germline V gene. V shed 1 base, J shed 2 bases, and the junction held 5 bases outside the gene matches. This CDR3 is 15 amino acids long.

The chain uses TRBV27 and TRBJ1-4; TRBD1 might be the D (6 bases). V dropped 1 base and J dropped 8 bases, with 14 bases sitting between them. Germline-derived CDR1 and CDR2 are MNHEY and SMNVEV (reference sequence). The CDR3 has 15 residues. The CDR3 reads CASSLLGGAEEKLFF. CDR3 coding DNA: TGTGCCAGCAGTTTATTGGGGGGCGCGGAAGAAAAACTGTTTTTT.

The chain couples TRBV6-1 to TRBJ1-2; 8 nucleotides align to TRBD1. CDR1 is MNHNS and CDR2 is SASEGT in the germline V gene. This CDR3 is 13 amino acids long. The junction had 7 bases not matched to a gene; V was cut back by 11 bases and J by 2 bases. DNA for the CDR3: TGTGCCGTCGGTCGACAGGGGAACTATGGCTACACCTTC. This encodes CAVGRQGNYGYTF.

V usage is TRBV2 and J usage is TRBJ2-7; the D is unclear. CDR3 size: 13 residues. With 2 bases removed from V and 3 bases from J, the gap between germline ends came to 8 bases. Per the germline V gene, CDR1 is SNHLY and CDR2 is FYNNEI. The CDR3 bases are TGTGCCAGCAGTGAATCAGTTTACTACGAGCAGTACTTC. This translates into CASSESVYYEQYF.

The chain couples TRBV27 to TRBJ2-7, with 8 bases aligning to TRBD1. J lost 5 bases, V lost 5 bases, and 8 bases had no gene match. CDR3 length equals 14 residues. CDR1 and CDR2 (germline): MNHEY, SMNVEV (reference sequence). The CDR3 loop reads CASSTRQGFHEQYF. For the CDR3, the DNA is TGTGCCAGCAGTACTCGACAGGGGTTCCACGAGCAGTACTTC.

J is TRBJ1-4 and V is TRBV5-1; possible D gene TRBD1, 5 bases. Germline-derived CDR1 and CDR2 are SGHRS and YFSETQ. This CDR3 contains 13 residues. V dropped 5 bases and J dropped 6 bases, with 11 bases sitting between them. The CDR3 loop reads CASSEGVDEKLFF. The CDR3 DNA reads as TGCGCCAGCAGTGAAGGGGTGGATGAAAAACTGTTTTTT.

This clone has a single count. The CDR3 sequence is CASSLAGEEQFF. CDR3 DNA: TGCGCCAGCAGCTTGGCTGGCGAAGAGCAGTTCTTC. The rearrangement uses TRBV5-1 and TRBJ2-1; D is undetermined. The CDR3 totals 12 residues. V was pared by 0 bases and J by 10 bases, with 8 bases between. Germline V gene data show CDR1 as SGHRS and CDR2 as YFSETQ.

This chain joins TRBV10-3 and TRBJ2-2; TRBD1 aligns across 11 bases. Germline trimming cut 6 bases from V and 4 bases from J; bases unmatched to any gene: 1. The CDR3 totals 14 residues. Germline V gene data show CDR1 as ENHRY and CDR2 as SYGVKD. CDR3 sequence reads: CAIRGTGGTGELFF. DNA for the CDR3: TGTGCCATCAGGGGGACAGGGGGCACCGGGGAGCTGTTTTTT.

The rearrangement joins TRBV18 to TRBJ2-3, with 7 bases fitting TRBD1. The CDR3 spans 15 residues. CDR1 is KGHSH, CDR2 LQKENI, per germline. The trim removed 5 bases at V and 0 bases at J, leaving 5 bases unmatched. The CDR3 sequence is CASSRGQPSTDTQYF. In DNA, the CDR3 is TGTGCCAGCTCAAGGGGGCAACCTAGCACAGATACGCAGTATTTT.

This chain joins TRBV6-5 and TRBJ1-4, with TRBD1 as a possible D gene (6 bases). Per germline, CDR1 MNHEY and CDR2 SVGAGI. This CDR3 is 15 amino acids long. V was shortened by 2 bases and J by 0 bases, with 7 bases between the two germline ends. In DNA, the CDR3 is TGTGCCAGCAGTTACGCAGGGGCAACTAATGAAAAACTGTTTTTT. Its protein is CASSYAGATNEKLFF.

The V and J genes are TRBV5-1 and TRBJ1-5; the match to TRBD1 covers 7 bases. V lost 4 bases and J lost 4; bases outside the gene matches: 5. The germline CDR1 and CDR2 sequences are SGHRS and YFSETQ. CDR3 size: 14 residues. The CDR3 DNA is TGCGCCAGCAGCCCTGGACAGGAGAATCAGCCCCAGCATTTT. Its translation: CASSPGQENQPQHF.

V is TRBV7-9 and J is TRBJ1-4, with 11 bases matching TRBD1. The junction had 5 bases not matched to a gene; V was cut back by 5 bases and J by 3 bases. This CDR3 is 16 amino acids long. The germline V gene has CDR1 SEHNR and CDR2 FQNEAQ (reference sequence). The CDR3 DNA follows: TGTGCCAGCAGCCCTAGGACAGGGGGCGCTAATGAAAAACTGTTTTTT. It translates to CASSPRTGGANEKLFF. Full variable domain (remainder filled in from reference TRBV7-9 and TRBJ1-4): DTGVSQNPRHKITKRGQNVTFRCDPISEHNRLYWYRQTLGQGPEFLTYFQNEAQLEKSRLLSDRFSAERPKGSFSTLEIQRTEQGDSAMYLCASSPRTGGANEKLFFGSGTQLSVL.

This clone was seen a handful of times. V usage is TRBV9 and J usage is TRBJ2-3, with TRBD2 matching 9 bases. CDR3 length equals 16 residues. Losses at the gene ends were 0 bases for V and 3 bases for J; bases not matched to a gene: 5. Germline V gene sequence: CDR1 SGDLS, CDR2 YYNGEE. The CDR3 here is CASSVGGRVITDTQYF. CDR3 coding DNA: TGTGCCAGCAGCGTAGGCGGGAGGGTTATAACAGATACGCAGTATTTT.

The V gene is TRBV14, the J gene TRBJ1-1; no clear D. Trimming removed 0 bases at V and 1 base at J, with 12 bases between. CDR1 is SGHDN, CDR2 FVKESK, per germline. This CDR3 region has 16 residues. The CDR3 protein is CASSQDWWSGNTEAFF. CDR3 coding DNA: TGTGCCAGCAGCCAAGATTGGTGGTCGGGGAACACTGAAGCTTTCTTT.

The rearrangement uses TRBV5-1 and TRBJ2-7; a weak D match, TRBD2 (6 bases). The CDR3 extends over 15 amino acids. Looked up from germline, CDR1 is SGHRS and CDR2 is YFSETQ. V lost 5 bases and J 2 bases, leaving 17 bases between the germline ends. CDR3 loop: CASRPEAGSTYEQYF. In DNA form, the CDR3 reads TGCGCCAGCAGACCTGAGGCCGGGAGTACCTACGAGCAGTACTTC.

This chain joins TRBV5-6 and TRBJ1-2; the D is unclear. V lost 4 bases, J lost 4 bases, and 11 bases lay in between. The CDR3 spans 13 residues. Germline V lookup: CDR1 SGHDT, CDR2 YYEEEE. The CDR3 spells CASSPNGVYGYTF. DNA of the CDR3: TGTGCCAGCAGCCCCAATGGGGTCTATGGCTACACCTTC.

This rearrangement joins TRBV28 to TRBJ1-2, with D hard to call. The CDR3 covers 12 residues. V lost 5 bases, J lost 3 bases, and 7 bases lay in between. Germline V gene lookup returns CDR1 MDHEN and CDR2 SYDVKM. The CDR3: CASSKDYYGYTF. Written as DNA, the CDR3 is TGTGCCAGCAGTAAGGATTACTATGGCTACACCTTC.

The V call is TRBV7-9, the J call TRBJ1-2; D is possibly TRBD1 (5 bases). CDR1 SEHNR and CDR2 FQNEAQ come from the germline V gene (reference sequence). V was trimmed by 3 bases and J by 2 bases, leaving 22 bases between them. CDR3 size: 18 residues. The CDR3 sequence is CASSFGSRALGTNYGYTF. The CDR3 DNA sequence: TGTGCCAGCAGCTTCGGTTCTCGGGCGTTAGGGACCAACTATGGCTACACCTTC.

This clone was counted between two and nine times. This chain links TRBV12-5 with TRBJ1-2; TRBD1 is a possible D gene (5 bases). Germline lookup yields CDR1 LGHNT and CDR2 FRNRAP. This CDR3 contains 13 residues. V was trimmed by 0 bases and J by 4 bases, leaving 6 bases between them. CDR3 amino acids: CASGLVQGYGYTF. The CDR3 nucleotides are TGTGCTAGTGGTTTGGTCCAGGGCTATGGCTACACCTTC.

This clone was seen a single time. The chain has TRBV27 and TRBJ1-1; D uncertain. With 0 bases removed from V and 5 bases from J, the gap between germline ends came to 16 bases. Germline CDR1 and CDR2: MNHEY and SMNVEV (reference sequence). There are 16 residues in the CDR3. The CDR3 DNA is TGTGCCAGCAGTTTATCGAGCGGGCCGGGGTGGACTGAAGCTTTCTTT. It encodes CASSLSSGPGWTEAFF.

This clone has just one count. V gene TRBV7-9 combines with J gene TRBJ2-2; maybe TRBD1 (5 bases). V shed 0 bases and J shed 2 bases, with 13 bases lying between them. Germline assignment: CDR1 SEHNR and CDR2 FQNEAQ (reference sequence). CDR3 size: 17 residues. The DNA of the CDR3 is TGTGCCAGCAGCTTAGCTCGACGACAGACTAACACCGGGGAGCTGTTTTTT. As protein: CASSLARRQTNTGELFF. Full variable domain (rest looked up from reference TRBV7-9 and TRBJ2-2): DTGVSQNPRHKITKRGQNVTFRCDPISEHNRLYWYRQTLGQGPEFLTYFQNEAQLEKSRLLSDRFSAERPKGSFSTLEIQRTEQGDSAMYLCASSLARRQTNTGELFFGEGSRLTVL.

DNA of the CDR3: TGTGCCAGCAGTTTATCCCCGGGACCGGGTCAGTCGTACTTC. Amino acid sequence: CASSLSPGPGQSYF. The chain links TRBV28 to TRBJ2-7, with D perhaps matching TRBD1 or TRBD2 (5 bases each). Between the trimmed V and J ends, which lost 1 base and 12 bases, there was a span of 19 bases. Germline CDR1 reads MDHEN; CDR2 reads SYDVKM. This CDR3 is built from 14 residues.

The rearrangement links TRBV27 to TRBJ2-7; D not certain. There are 13 residues in the CDR3. Germline CDR1 is MNHEY and CDR2 is SMNVEV (reference sequence). V lost 4 bases and J 7 bases, leaving 14 bases between the germline ends. The chain's CDR3 is CASSYTRWSEQYF. The CDR3 coding sequence is TGTGCCAGCAGTTACACGAGGTGGTCAGAGCAGTACTTC.